Following are 4 T cell receptor beta chains from one sample sequenced in a study of blood T cell repertoires in COVID-19. The method was immunoSEQ multiplex PCR; TCRdb's version includes in-frame clones alone and lacks a portion of them. The table has 330,000 or so clones, 88% seen once. The sequenced sample was PBMCs or T cells enriched from blood (not recorded which). Every receptor here comes from a woman aged 30 to 39 who had been exposed to COVID-19.

V gene TRBV19 combines with J gene TRBJ1-2; 9 bases are shared with TRBD1. CDR1 LNHDA and CDR2 SQIVND come from the germline V gene (reference sequence). The J segment lost 4 bases and the V segment lost 5 bases, leaving 8 bases of the junction unmatched. The CDR3 is 15 amino acids. The CDR3 loop is CASSATGGALYGYTF. The CDR3 DNA is TGTGCCAGTAGTGCCACAGGGGGCGCCCTCTATGGCTACACCTTC.

This clone was seen more than once but under ten times. The chain carries TRBV5-1 and TRBJ1-5, with 7 bases matching TRBD1. The CDR3 loop spans 19 amino acids. CDR1 and CDR2 (germline): SGHRS, YFSETQ. Losses at the gene ends were 0 bases for V and 5 bases for J; bases not matched to a gene: 17. This CDR3 is CASSLAELSRDRQYQPQHF. CDR3 in DNA: TGCGCCAGCAGCTTGGCCGAGCTATCCCGGGACAGACAATATCAGCCCCAGCATTTT.

The V call is TRBV11-1, the J call TRBJ2-1, with 9 bases fitting TRBD2. V trimming: 0 bases; J trimming: 3 bases; junction bases outside the gene matches: 3. Germline CDR1 and CDR2: SGHAT and FQDESV (reference sequence). The CDR3 has 16 residues. The CDR3 reads CASSLAGTSLYNEQFF. The CDR3 region has the DNA TGTGCCAGCAGCTTAGCAGGGACTAGCCTCTACAATGAGCAGTTCTTC.

The rearrangement joins TRBV27 to TRBJ1-2; tentatively, D is TRBD1 (6 bases). The CDR3 is 13 amino acids. Trimming removed 3 bases at V and 6 bases at J, with 11 bases between. The germline CDR1 and CDR2 sequences are MNHEY and SMNVEV (reference sequence). The CDR3 loop reads CASSLGRGNGYTF. The CDR3 DNA is TGTGCCAGCAGTTTGGGGAGGGGGAATGGCTACACCTTC.